This T cell receptor (beta chain) was recorded in a study of control samples from healthy donors and cancer patients. Germline CDR1 reads LNHDA; CDR2 reads SQIVND (reference sequence). The CDR3 is 16 amino acids. Trimming took 3 bases from V and 2 from J, leaving 17 bases between them. The method was immunoSEQ multiplex PCR; TCRdb's version includes in-frame clones alone and lacks a portion of them. The sample has fewer than 110,000 clones; approximately 90% are singletons. The genes are TRBV19 and TRBJ2-7; D might be TRBD1 or TRBD2, each matching 5 bases. This clonotype was obtained from a man aged 25 to 40 in good health. The sequencing input was blood. In DNA form, the CDR3 reads TGTGCCAGTAGTATTGACTACGGGGCATCAACCTACGAGCAGTACTTC. This encodes CASSIDYGASTYEQYF.